This T cell receptor beta chain was retrieved from a study of blood T cell repertoires in COVID-19 (dated by TCRdb to about 2020). Background for the entire study: Samples covering the acute and convalescent phases of COVID-19 were provided by collaborators in the United States, Italy and Spain. Where available, HLA class I and class II types were taken from metadata supplied by the sample provider and were not determined by assay-based typing. Deeply sampled blood TCRbeta repertoires from subjects exposed to, actively infected with, or recovered from COVID-19 were included in the dataset. The material from the prospective study consisted of cDNA or gDNA derived from T cells, B-cell-depleted T cells, or PBMCs. A de-identified subject ID, COVID-19 status, age in years and sex were almost always included in the sample metadata. The samples were drawn from two sources: the first 160 participants of the ongoing ImmuneRACE study, and approximately 1,300 subjects contributed by 6 global collaborators. A freely available public database, intended as a resource for researchers studying the immune response to SARS-CoV-2, is where the repertoires were released. The study at large found these results: The amount of clinical and demographic metadata varied by source and participant and was provided uncurated.

A word on this clone: This receptor's antigen is unknown. The input lacks base qualities; no much larger clone sits a single base away.

The immunoSEQ Assay, a bias-controlled multiplex PCR, was used to amplify TCRbeta CDR3 regions from genomic DNA. On the authors' methods: The number of nucleated cells in each sample was estimated from the amplification of reference gene primers within the assay. To quantify the absolute abundance of each unique TCRbeta CDR3 rearrangement, sequence reads were collapsed and filtered. For each sample, productive Simpson clonality was calculated by taking the square root of Simpson's diversity index across productive rearrangements. Held by TCRdb, this immuneACCESS table contains in-frame sequences only and omits some clones. Under half of the omission traces to an unresolved V gene where checked; the cause of the rest is unknown. That table supplies the V and J calls and clone size; D and trimming were determined from the DNA. For this sample the table gives approximately 87,000 clones, of which roughly 80% were detected only once. The ten biggest clones cover roughly a sixth of the sample.

After removal of 1 base from V and 0 bases from J, the junction retains 2 bases not matched to a gene. CDR1 and CDR2, looked up from the germline V gene, are SGHDN and FVKESK. Counted from cysteine to phenylalanine, this CDR3 has 15 amino acids. Here the CDR3 DNA is all that survives: 45 bases in frame from base 1. Whole blood was collected in K2EDTA tubes by collaborating institutions according to the institutions' own protocols. For TCRbeta analysis, collaborator samples were shipped as frozen whole blood, as isolated PBMCs, or as DNA extracted from either sample type. The sample consisted of peripheral blood. The chain joins TRBV14 to TRBJ1-1; 7 bases in the junction line up with TRBD1. The receptor was isolated from a woman over 75 with acute or convalescent COVID-19. The CDR3 sequence is CASSQAGGVNTEAFF. The sequence in DNA is TGTGCCAGCAGCCAAGCAGGGGGAGTGAACACTGAAGCTTTCTTT.